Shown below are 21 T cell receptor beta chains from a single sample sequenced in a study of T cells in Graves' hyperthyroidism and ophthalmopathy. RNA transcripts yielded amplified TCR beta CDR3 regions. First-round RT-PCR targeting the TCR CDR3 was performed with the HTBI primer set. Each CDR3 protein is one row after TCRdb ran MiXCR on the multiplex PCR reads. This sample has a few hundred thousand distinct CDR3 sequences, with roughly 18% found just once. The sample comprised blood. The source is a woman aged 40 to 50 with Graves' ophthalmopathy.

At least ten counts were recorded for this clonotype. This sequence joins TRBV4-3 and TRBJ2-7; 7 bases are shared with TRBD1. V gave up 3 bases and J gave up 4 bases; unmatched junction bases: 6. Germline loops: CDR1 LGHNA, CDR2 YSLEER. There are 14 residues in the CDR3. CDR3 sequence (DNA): TGCGCCAGCAGCCATGAACAGGGGCCTTACGAGCAGTACTTC. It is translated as CASSHEQGPYEQYF.

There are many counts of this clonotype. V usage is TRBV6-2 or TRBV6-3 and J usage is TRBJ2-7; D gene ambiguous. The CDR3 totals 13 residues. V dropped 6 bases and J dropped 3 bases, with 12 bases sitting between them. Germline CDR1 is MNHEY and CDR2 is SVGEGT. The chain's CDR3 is CASRWTLNYEQYF. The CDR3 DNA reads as TGTGCCAGCAGGTGGACCCTAAACTACGAGCAGTACTTC.

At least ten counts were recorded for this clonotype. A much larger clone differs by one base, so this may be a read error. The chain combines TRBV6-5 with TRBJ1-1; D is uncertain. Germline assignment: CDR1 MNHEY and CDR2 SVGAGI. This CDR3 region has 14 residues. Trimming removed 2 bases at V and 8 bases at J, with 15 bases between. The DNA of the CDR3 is TGTGCCAGCAGTTACGGTGTGGAGGACCCAGAAGCTTTCTTT. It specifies CASSYGVEDPEAFF.

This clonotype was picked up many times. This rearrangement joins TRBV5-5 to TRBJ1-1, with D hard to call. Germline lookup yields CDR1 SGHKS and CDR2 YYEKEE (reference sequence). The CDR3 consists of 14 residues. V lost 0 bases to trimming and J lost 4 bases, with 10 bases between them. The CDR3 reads CASSLEPRATEAFF. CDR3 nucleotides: TGTGCCAGCAGCTTGGAGCCCCGGGCCACTGAAGCTTTCTTT.

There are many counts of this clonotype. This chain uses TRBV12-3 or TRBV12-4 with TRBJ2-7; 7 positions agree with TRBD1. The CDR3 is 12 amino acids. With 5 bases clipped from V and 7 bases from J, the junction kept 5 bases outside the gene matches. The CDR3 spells CASSPGQAEQYF. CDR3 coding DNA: TGTGCCAGCAGTCCCGGACAGGCAGAGCAGTACTTC.

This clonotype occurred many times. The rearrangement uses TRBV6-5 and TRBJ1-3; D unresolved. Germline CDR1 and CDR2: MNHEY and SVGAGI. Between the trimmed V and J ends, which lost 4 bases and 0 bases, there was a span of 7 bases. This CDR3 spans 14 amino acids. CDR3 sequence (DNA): TGTGCCAGCAGTTCTCAGTTCTCTGGAAACACCATATATTTT. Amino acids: CASSSQFSGNTIYF.

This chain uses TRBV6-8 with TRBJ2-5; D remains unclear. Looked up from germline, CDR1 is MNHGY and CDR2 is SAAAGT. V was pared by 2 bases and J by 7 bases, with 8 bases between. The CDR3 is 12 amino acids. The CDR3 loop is CASSYPHGTQYF. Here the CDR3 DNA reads TGTGCCAGCAGTTACCCCCACGGGACCCAGTACTTC.

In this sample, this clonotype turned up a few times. CDR3 residues: CASRRDRGIPREQYF. CDR3 DNA: TGTGCCAGCAGGCGGGACAGGGGCATACCACGGGAGCAGTACTTC. The V and J genes are TRBV28 and TRBJ2-7; TRBD1 matches at 10 bases. The germline CDR1 and CDR2 sequences are MDHEN and SYDVKM. V was pared by 6 bases and J by 7 bases, with 12 bases of the junction left unmatched. The CDR3 length is 15 residues.

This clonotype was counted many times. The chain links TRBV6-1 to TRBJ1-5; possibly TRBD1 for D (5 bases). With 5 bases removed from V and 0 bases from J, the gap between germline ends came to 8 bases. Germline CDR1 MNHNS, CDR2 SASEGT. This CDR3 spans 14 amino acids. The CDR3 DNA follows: TGTGCCAGCAGTAGAACAGGTAGCAATCAGCCCCAGCATTTT. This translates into CASSRTGSNQPQHF.

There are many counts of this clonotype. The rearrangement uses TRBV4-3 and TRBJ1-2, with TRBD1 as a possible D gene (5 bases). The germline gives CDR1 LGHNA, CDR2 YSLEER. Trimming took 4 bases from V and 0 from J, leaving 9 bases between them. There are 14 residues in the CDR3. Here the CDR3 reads CASSPQTANYGYTF. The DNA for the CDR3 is TGCGCCAGCAGCCCTCAGACAGCTAACTATGGCTACACCTTC.

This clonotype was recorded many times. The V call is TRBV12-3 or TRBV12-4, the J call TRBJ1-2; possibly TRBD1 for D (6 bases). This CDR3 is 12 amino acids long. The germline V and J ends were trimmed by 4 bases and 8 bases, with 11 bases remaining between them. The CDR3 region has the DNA TGTGCCAGCAGTTACTCCAGGGGCGGCTACACCTTC. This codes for CASSYSRGGYTF.

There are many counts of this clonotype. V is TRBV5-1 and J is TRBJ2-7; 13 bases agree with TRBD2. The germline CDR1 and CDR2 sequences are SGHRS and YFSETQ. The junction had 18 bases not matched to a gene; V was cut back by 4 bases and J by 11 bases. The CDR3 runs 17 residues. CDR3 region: CASSLSSTGTSGTIEYF. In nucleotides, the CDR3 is TGCGCCAGCAGCCTATCCTCAACCGGGACTAGCGGGACGATAGAGTACTTC.

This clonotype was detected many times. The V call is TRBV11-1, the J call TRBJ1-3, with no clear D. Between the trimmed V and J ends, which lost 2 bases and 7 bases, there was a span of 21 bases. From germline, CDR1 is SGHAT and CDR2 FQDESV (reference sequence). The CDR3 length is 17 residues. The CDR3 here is CASSLIPAAGSRNTIYF. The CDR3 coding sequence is TGTGCCAGCAGCTTAATACCAGCCGCCGGCTCTCGGAACACCATATATTTT.

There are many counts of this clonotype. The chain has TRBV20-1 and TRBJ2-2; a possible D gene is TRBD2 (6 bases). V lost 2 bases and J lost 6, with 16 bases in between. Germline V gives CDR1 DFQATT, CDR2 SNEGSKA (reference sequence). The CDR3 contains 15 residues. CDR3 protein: CSARWGGMASGELFF. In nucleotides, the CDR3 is TGCAGTGCTAGATGGGGCGGGATGGCTTCCGGGGAGCTGTTTTTT.

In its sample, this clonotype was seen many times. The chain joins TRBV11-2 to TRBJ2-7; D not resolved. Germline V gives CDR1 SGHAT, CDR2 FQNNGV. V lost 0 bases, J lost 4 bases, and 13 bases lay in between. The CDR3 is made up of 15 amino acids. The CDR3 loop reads CASSLDPGRVYEQYF. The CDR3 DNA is TGTGCCAGCAGCTTAGATCCTGGTAGGGTTTACGAGCAGTACTTC. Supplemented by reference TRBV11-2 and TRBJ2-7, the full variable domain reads EAGVAQSPRYKIIEKRQSVAFWCNPISGHATLYWYQQILGQGPKLLIQFQNNGVVDDSQLPKDRFSAERLKGVDSTLKIQPAKLEDSAVYLCASSLDPGRVYEQYFGPGTRLTVT.

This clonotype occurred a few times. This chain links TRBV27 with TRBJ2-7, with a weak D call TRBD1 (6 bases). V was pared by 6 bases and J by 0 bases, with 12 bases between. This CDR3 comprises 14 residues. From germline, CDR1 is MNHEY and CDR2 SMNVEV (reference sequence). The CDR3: CASRTRGGSYEQYF. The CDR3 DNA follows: TGTGCCAGCAGGACACGAGGGGGCTCCTACGAGCAGTACTTC.

The CDR3 region has the DNA TGTGCCAGCAGACGACACGAAGAACAGCCCCAGCATTTT. Residues: CASRRHEEQPQHF. V usage is TRBV28 and J usage is TRBJ1-5; no reliable D call. CDR1 is MDHEN and CDR2 is SYDVKM in the germline V gene. CDR3 size: 13 residues. V shed 6 bases and J shed 7 bases, with 13 bases lying between them.

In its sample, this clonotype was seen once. The CDR3 protein is CSAARGGEAFF. The CDR3 DNA sequence: TGCAGTGCTGCAAGGGGGGGTGAAGCTTTCTTT. The V and J genes are TRBV20-1 and TRBJ1-1; perhaps TRBD1 as D (6 bases). The V end was cut by 5 bases, the J end by 7 bases, with 11 bases between. This CDR3 is built from 11 residues. Germline loops: CDR1 DFQATT, CDR2 SNEGSKA (reference sequence).

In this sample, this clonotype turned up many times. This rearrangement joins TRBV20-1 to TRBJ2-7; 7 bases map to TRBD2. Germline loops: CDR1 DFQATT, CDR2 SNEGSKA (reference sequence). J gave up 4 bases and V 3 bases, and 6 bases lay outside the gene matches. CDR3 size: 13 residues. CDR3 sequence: CSASSTAGYEQYF. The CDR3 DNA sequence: TGCAGTGCTAGTTCTACAGCGGGGTACGAGCAGTACTTC.

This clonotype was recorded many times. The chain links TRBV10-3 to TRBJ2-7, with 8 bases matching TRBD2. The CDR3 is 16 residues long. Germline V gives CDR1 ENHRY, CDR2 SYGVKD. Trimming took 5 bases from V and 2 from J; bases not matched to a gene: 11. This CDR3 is CAISPSGTRRAYEQYF. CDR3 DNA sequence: TGTGCCATCAGTCCTTCCGGGACTAGGAGAGCCTACGAGCAGTACTTC.

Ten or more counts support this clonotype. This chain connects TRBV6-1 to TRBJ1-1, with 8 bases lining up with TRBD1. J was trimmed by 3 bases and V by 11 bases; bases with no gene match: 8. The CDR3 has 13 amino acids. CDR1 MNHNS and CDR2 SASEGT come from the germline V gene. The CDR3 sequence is CAGNTGGYTEAFF. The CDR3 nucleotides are TGTGCCGGAAATACAGGGGGGTACACTGAAGCTTTCTTT.